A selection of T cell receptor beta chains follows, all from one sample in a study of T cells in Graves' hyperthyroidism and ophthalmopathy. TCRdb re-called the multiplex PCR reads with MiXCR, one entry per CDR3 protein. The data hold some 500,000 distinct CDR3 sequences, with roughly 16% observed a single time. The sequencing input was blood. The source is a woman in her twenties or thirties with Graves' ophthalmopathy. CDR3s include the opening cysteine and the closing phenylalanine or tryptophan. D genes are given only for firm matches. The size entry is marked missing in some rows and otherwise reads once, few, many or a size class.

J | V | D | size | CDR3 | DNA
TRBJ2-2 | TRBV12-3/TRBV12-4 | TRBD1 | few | CASGQETNTGELFF | TGTGCCAGCGGACAGGAAACAAACACCGGGGAGCTGTTTTTT
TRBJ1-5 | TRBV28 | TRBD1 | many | CASSTWTGGSQPQHF | TGTGCCAGCAGCACCTGGACAGGGGGTAGCCAGCCCCAGCATTTT
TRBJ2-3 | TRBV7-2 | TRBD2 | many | CASSLGLAGSTDTQYF | TGTGCCAGCAGCTTAGGACTAGCGGGGTCAACAGATACGCAGTATTTT
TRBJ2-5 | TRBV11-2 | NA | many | CASSFGVQETQYF | TGTGCCAGCAGCTTCGGGGTCCAAGAGACCCAGTACTTC
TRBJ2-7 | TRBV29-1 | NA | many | CSVLGGGFSYEQYF | TGCAGCGTTTTGGGGGGCGGGTTCTCCTACGAGCAGTACTTC
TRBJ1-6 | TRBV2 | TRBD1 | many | CASTGQTNSPLHF | TGTGCCAGTACGGGACAGACCAATTCACCCCTCCACTTT
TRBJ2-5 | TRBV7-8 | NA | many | CASSFHRGGETQYF | TGTGCCAGCAGCTTCCACAGGGGAGGGGAGACCCAGTACTTC
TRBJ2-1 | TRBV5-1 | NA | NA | CASTPTGTGHNEQFF | TGCGCCAGCACCCCGACGGGTACGGGTCACAATGAGCAGTTCTTC
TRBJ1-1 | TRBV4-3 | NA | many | CASSQWPLDTEAFF | TGCGCCAGCAGCCAGTGGCCATTGGACACTGAAGCTTTCTTT
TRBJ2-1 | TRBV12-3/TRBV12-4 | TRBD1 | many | CASSLASGQGSHNEQFF | TGTGCCAGCAGTTTAGCCTCAGGACAGGGGTCCCACAATGAGCAGTTCTTC
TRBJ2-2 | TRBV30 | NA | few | CAWRVSTGELFF | TGTGCCTGGAGGGTTTCCACCGGGGAGCTGTTTTTT
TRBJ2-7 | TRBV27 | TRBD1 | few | CASSFSGGFYEQYF | TGTGCCAGCAGTTTTTCAGGGGGCTTCTACGAGCAGTACTTC
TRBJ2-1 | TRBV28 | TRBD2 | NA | CASSRAGAYNEQFF | TGTGCCAGCAGTCGGGCGGGAGCCTACAATGAGCAGTTCTTC
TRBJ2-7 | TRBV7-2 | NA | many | CASSLDVYEQYF | TGTGCCAGCAGCTTAGACGTCTACGAGCAGTACTTC
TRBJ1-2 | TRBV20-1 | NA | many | CSAPRGGYGYTF | TGCAGTGCGCCCCGGGGAGGCTATGGCTACACCTTC
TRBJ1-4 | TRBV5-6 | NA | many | CASSRGYGNEKLFF | TGTGCCAGCAGCCGCGGTTATGGAAATGAAAAACTGTTTTTT
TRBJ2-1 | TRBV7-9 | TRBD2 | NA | CASSNSGRAHNEQFF | TGTGCCAGCAGCAATAGCGGGAGGGCCCACAATGAGCAGTTCTTC
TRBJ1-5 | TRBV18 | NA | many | CASSPPGGQPQHF | TGTGCCAGCTCACCACCCGGTGGCCAGCCCCAGCATTTT
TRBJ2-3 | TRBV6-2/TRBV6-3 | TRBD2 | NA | CASNILAHLTDTQYF | TGTGCCAGCAACATACTAGCGCACCTCACAGATACGCAGTATTTT
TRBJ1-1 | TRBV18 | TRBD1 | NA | CVSSITGGRPNTEAFF | TGTGTCAGCTCAATTACAGGGGGAAGGCCGAACACTGAAGCTTTCTTT
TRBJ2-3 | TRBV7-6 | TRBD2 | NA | CASSPRGAGEQYF | TGTGCCAGCAGCCCGCGGGGGGCCGGGGAGCAGTATTTT
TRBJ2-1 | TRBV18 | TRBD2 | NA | CASLGLAGGPPYNEQFF | TGTGCCAGCTTGGGACTAGCGGGAGGGCCTCCCTACAATGAGCAGTTCTTC
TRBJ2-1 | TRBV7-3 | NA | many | CASSLEHPHEQFF | TGTGCCAGCAGCTTAGAACATCCCCATGAGCAGTTCTTC
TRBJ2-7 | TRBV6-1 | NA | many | CASSYGFRDHGEQYF | TGTGCCAGCAGTTACGGCTTCAGGGACCATGGGGAGCAGTACTTC
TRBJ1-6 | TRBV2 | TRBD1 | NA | CASNQDRGMNNSPLHF | TGTGCCAGCAACCAGGACAGGGGGATGAATAATTCACCCCTCCACTTT
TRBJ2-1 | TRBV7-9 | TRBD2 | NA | CASSAVGLADYNEQFF | TGTGCCAGCAGCGCGGTGGGACTAGCGGATTACAATGAGCAGTTCTTC